These 10 T cell receptor beta chains were sequenced from one sample in a study of T cells in Graves' hyperthyroidism and ophthalmopathy. TCR beta CDR3 regions were amplified from RNA transcripts. First-round RT-PCR targeting the TCR CDR3 was performed with the HTBI primer set. TCRdb analysed the multiplex PCR reads with MiXCR anew, one entry per CDR3 protein. The repertoire holds roughly 380,000 distinct CDR3 sequences, with 14% as singletons. Sequenced material: blood. The origin of the receptors is a woman aged 60-75 years with Graves' hyperthyroidism.

This clonotype showed up many times. V gene TRBV11-2 combines with J gene TRBJ1-2; 7 bases are shared with TRBD1. CDR1 and CDR2 (germline): SGHAT, FQNNGV. With V trimmed by 5 bases and J by 8 bases, 11 bases remained unmatched. The CDR3 has 14 amino acids. This CDR3 reads CASSHMTGRRGYTF. Written as DNA, the CDR3 is TGTGCCAGCAGCCATATGACAGGGCGTCGGGGCTACACCTTC.

This clonotype was seen more than once but under ten times. The rearrangement links TRBV5-8 to TRBJ2-3; either TRBD1 or TRBD2 may supply D (5 bases each). CDR1 SGHTS and CDR2 YDEGEE come from the germline V gene. The CDR3 loop spans 13 amino acids. Trimming left V 4 bases short and J 4 bases short, with 10 bases between. CDR3 in DNA: TGTGCCAGCAGCCGTCGAGGGGCAGATACGCAGTATTTT. Its translation: CASSRRGADTQYF.

This clonotype was seen at least ten times. V usage is TRBV7-2 and J usage is TRBJ2-7; D call uncertain. The CDR3 length is 12 residues. Trimming left V 4 bases short and J 6 bases short, with 10 bases between. Germline loops: CDR1 SGHTA, CDR2 FQGNSA. CDR3 coding DNA: TGTGCCAGCAGCTGGGATACGGGCGAGCAGTACTTC. This encodes CASSWDTGEQYF.

This clonotype was detected ten times or more. The chain carries TRBV20-1 and TRBJ2-1; D may be TRBD2 (5 bases). The CDR3 has 12 residues. Between the trimmed V and J ends, which lost 8 bases and 3 bases, there was a span of 11 bases. Germline CDR1 and CDR2: DFQATT and SNEGSKA (reference sequence). CDR3 nucleotides: TGCAGTACTTCCACTAGCTACAATGAGCAGTTCTTC. Amino acids: CSTSTSYNEQFF.

This clonotype was detected many times. The CDR3 loop is CASSSLDRHEQYF. In nucleotides, the CDR3 is TGTGCCAGCAGTTCCCTCGACAGACACGAGCAGTACTTC. The chain links TRBV12-3 or TRBV12-4 to TRBJ2-7; D might be TRBD1 (5 bases). Trimming removed 4 bases from V and 5 bases from J, with 12 bases in between. CDR3 length: 13 amino acids.

Concerning this clonotype: Since a much larger clone is just one base distant, this may be a read error. J is TRBJ2-2 and V is TRBV3-1, with a possible D match to TRBD1 (5 bases). The CDR3 totals 15 residues. V dropped 3 bases and J dropped 2 bases, with 10 bases sitting between them. The germline gives CDR1 LGHDT, CDR2 YNNKEL (reference sequence). The CDR3 DNA sequence: TGTGCCAGCAGCCACGGACATCGTAACACCGGGGAGCTGTTTTTT. This translates into CASSHGHRNTGELFF.

This clonotype was counted ten times or more. The V call is TRBV27, the J call TRBJ2-1, with D possibly being TRBD2 (6 bases). The CDR3 consists of 14 residues. The germline gives CDR1 MNHEY, CDR2 SMNVEV (reference sequence). Trimming removed 7 bases from V and 2 bases from J, with 12 bases in between. The CDR3 sequence: CASTGGGPYNEQFF. The CDR3 DNA follows: TGTGCCAGCACCGGGGGAGGACCCTACAATGAGCAGTTCTTC.

This clonotype was seen repeatedly, ten times or more. J is TRBJ1-2 and V is TRBV10-3; D is unclear. V lost 4 bases and J lost 4, with 13 bases in between. The CDR3 length is 14 residues. Germline-derived CDR1 and CDR2 are ENHRY and SYGVKD. The CDR3 DNA is TGTGCCATCAGTGTCGGAGACGGGCCCTATGGCTACACCTTC. It is translated as CAISVGDGPYGYTF.

This clonotype was seen ten or more times. This chain connects TRBV7-2 to TRBJ2-5; TRBD2 matches at 8 bases. The CDR3 extends over 17 amino acids. The germline gives CDR1 SGHTA, CDR2 FQGNSA. With V trimmed by 2 bases and J by 2 bases, 10 bases remained unmatched. The DNA for the CDR3 is TGTGCCAGCAGCTTATGGGGGCGCGGGAGGCCTCAAGAGACCCAGTACTTC. It is translated as CASSLWGRGRPQETQYF.

At least ten counts were recorded for this clonotype. The rearrangement links TRBV2 to TRBJ2-7; unclear D gene. The V gene's germline CDR1 is SNHLY and CDR2 FYNNEI. Trimming pared 5 bases from V and 0 bases from J, leaving 8 bases between. CDR3 length: 13 residues. For the CDR3, the DNA is TGTGCCAGCAGTAGCGACATCTCCTACGAGCAGTACTTC. Encoded protein: CASSSDISYEQYF.